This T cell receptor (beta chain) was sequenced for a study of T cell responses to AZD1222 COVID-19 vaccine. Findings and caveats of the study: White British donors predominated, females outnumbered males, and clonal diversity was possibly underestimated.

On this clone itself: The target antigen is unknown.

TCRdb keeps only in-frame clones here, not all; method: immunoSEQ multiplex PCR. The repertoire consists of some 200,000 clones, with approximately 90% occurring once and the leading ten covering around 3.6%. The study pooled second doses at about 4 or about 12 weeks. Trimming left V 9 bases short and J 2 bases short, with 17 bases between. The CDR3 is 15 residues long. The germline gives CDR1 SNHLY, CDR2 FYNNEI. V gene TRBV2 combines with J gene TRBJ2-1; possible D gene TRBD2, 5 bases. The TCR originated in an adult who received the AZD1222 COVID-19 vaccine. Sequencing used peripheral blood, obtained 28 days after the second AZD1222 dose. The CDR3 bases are TGTGCCAGGACCCTGGGAGCGGCGGCCTACAATGAGCAGTTCTTC. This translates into CARTLGAAAYNEQFF. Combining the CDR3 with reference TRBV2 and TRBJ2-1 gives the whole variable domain EPEVTQTPSHQVTQMGQEVILRCVPISNHLYFYWYRQILGQKVEFLVSFYNNEISEKSEIFDDQFSVERPDGSNFTLKIRSTKLEDSAMYFCARTLGAAAYNEQFFGPGTRLTVL.